The rows below give T cell receptor beta chains drawn from one sample of a study of shared clonotypes between healthy human individuals. The data were produced by immunoSEQ multiplex PCR, yet TCRdb's version contains in-frame clones alone and is incomplete. The data contain about 2.1 million clones, 80% to 95% of them singletons. The material sequenced was naive CD8+ T cells from PBMCs. The source is a man aged 18 to 30 in good health. Some clones in this sample may be carry-over from other donors' samples. The CDR3 runs from the conserved cysteine through the conserved F or W. A D gene is named only where the DNA matches it firmly. Clone size is given for some rows only: seen once, a few or many times, or a class if the clone is expanded.

CDR3aa	CDR3nt	abundance	d_gene	j_gene	v_gene
CASSMNTGELFF	TGTGCCAGCTCTATGAACACCGGGGAGCTGTTTTTT	-	-	TRBJ2-2	TRBV27
CASSLGQGAVTGANVLTF	TGCGCCAGCAGCCTTGGACAGGGGGCGGTCACTGGGGCCAACGTCCTGACTTTC	-	TRBD1	TRBJ2-6	TRBV5-1
CASSQDRWGEGNTGELFF	TGCGCCAGCAGCCAAGATAGATGGGGGGAGGGAAACACCGGGGAGCTGTTTTTT	-	TRBD2	TRBJ2-2	TRBV4-1
CASSQGTGGYNEQFF	TGCGCCAGCAGCCAAGGGACGGGAGGGTACAATGAGCAGTTCTTC	once	TRBD2	TRBJ2-1	TRBV4-1
CASGTGTGIWF	TGTGCCAGCGGAACCGGGACAGGGATTTGGTTC	-	TRBD1	TRBJ2-7	TRBV7-9
CASSLEFEQYF	TGTGCCAGCAGTTTAGAGTTCGAGCAGTACTTC	-	-	TRBJ2-7	TRBV27
CASSLAPVTYEQYF	TGCGCCAGCAGCTTGGCCCCAGTTACCTACGAGCAGTACTTC	-	-	TRBJ2-7	TRBV5-1
CASSQGQQETQYF	TGCGCCAGCAGCCAAGGTCAACAAGAGACCCAGTACTTC	-	-	TRBJ2-5	TRBV4-3
CASSLTGYEQYF	TGTGCCAGCAGTTTAACAGGCTACGAGCAGTACTTC	few	-	TRBJ2-7	TRBV27
CASGRGITYEQYF	TGTGCCAGCGGAAGGGGGATTACCTACGAGCAGTACTTC	-	-	TRBJ2-7	TRBV28
CASGLVRGSPPIDTQYF	TGTGCTAGTGGTTTGGTACGGGGTAGCCCTCCGATTGATACGCAGTATTTT	-	-	TRBJ2-3	TRBV12-5
CASSQVWGSNYGYTF	TGCGCCAGCAGCCAAGTTTGGGGATCGAACTATGGCTACACCTTC	-	-	TRBJ1-2	TRBV4-3
CASGDGMNTEAFF	TGTGCCAGCGGGGACGGCATGAACACTGAAGCTTTCTTT	few	-	TRBJ1-1	TRBV19
CASSPGTGGTYTQYF	TGCGCCAGCAGCCCCGGGACAGGGGGAACTTATACGCAGTATTTT	-	TRBD1	TRBJ2-3	TRBV5-1
CASSLDEWNNEQFF	TGTGCCAGCAGCTTAGACGAGTGGAACAATGAGCAGTTCTTC	-	-	TRBJ2-1	TRBV7-9
CANTTGGEDYGYTF	TGTGCCAACACGACAGGGGGCGAGGACTATGGCTACACCTTC	-	TRBD1	TRBJ1-2	TRBV19
CASSPTFGANNEQFF	TGTGCCAGCAGCCCCACGTTCGGGGCCAACAATGAGCAGTTCTTC	-	-	TRBJ2-1	TRBV7-6
CARRTGLAGPAYEQYF	TGCGCCAGACGAACGGGACTAGCGGGCCCTGCCTACGAGCAGTACTTC	-	TRBD2	TRBJ2-7	TRBV5-1
CASSPDRSPYEQYF	TGCGCCAGCAGCCCAGACAGGAGCCCATACGAGCAGTACTTC	-	-	TRBJ2-7	TRBV4-3
CARGTGGLHEQYF	TGTGCCAGGGGGACAGGGGGCTTGCACGAGCAGTACTTC	-	TRBD1	TRBJ2-7	TRBV2
CASSHQQGNSYNEQFF	TGCGCCAGCAGCCACCAACAGGGGAACTCCTACAATGAGCAGTTCTTC	-	TRBD1	TRBJ2-1	TRBV4-1
CASSLFRLPKTYEQYF	TGTGCCAGCAGCTTGTTTCGGCTCCCAAAGACCTACGAGCAGTACTTC	-	-	TRBJ2-7	TRBV7-8
CASSLEPSRQARHTEAFF	TGTGCCAGCAGCTTAGAACCCTCCCGACAGGCCAGGCACACTGAAGCTTTCTTT	-	-	TRBJ1-1	TRBV7-9
CASSLGGRINQPQHF	TGTGCCAGCAGCTTAGGCGGACGGATCAATCAGCCCCAGCATTTT	once	-	TRBJ1-5	TRBV7-2
CASRRDRGGTEAFF	TGTGCCAGCAGACGGGACAGGGGGGGCACTGAAGCTTTCTTT	-	TRBD1	TRBJ1-1	TRBV27
CASSSDGNEQYF	TGTGCCAGCAGCTCGGACGGGAACGAGCAGTACTTC	few	-	TRBJ2-7	TRBV7-9
CATTRDGRYGYTF	TGTGCCACCACAAGGGATGGACGCTATGGCTACACCTTC	-	-	TRBJ1-2	TRBV19
CASSFEPANYGYTF	TGCGCCAGCAGCTTCGAGCCTGCTAACTATGGCTACACCTTC	few	-	TRBJ1-2	TRBV5-1